Listed here are 2 T cell receptor beta chains from one sample, sequenced in a study of blood T cell repertoires in COVID-19. Assay used: immunoSEQ multiplex PCR; TCRdb lists only in-frame clones, some missing. In the table there are around 140,000 clones, about 89% of which are singletons. Sequenced sample: peripheral blood. Receptors originate from a man aged 50-60 years with active or convalescent COVID-19.

The V and J genes are TRBV3-1 (or the pseudogene TRBV3-2) and TRBJ1-6; no clear D. Germline V CDR1 and CDR2: LGHDT, YNNKEL (reference sequence). CDR3 size: 16 residues. Trimming took 3 bases from V and 10 from J, leaving 19 bases between them. The CDR3 spells CASSHEARVNVSPLHF. CDR3 bases: TGTGCCAGCAGCCACGAGGCCCGGGTCAATGTATCACCCCTCCACTTT.

This clone appeared a few times. The chain has TRBV28 and TRBJ2-7; D might be TRBD1 (5 bases). Trimming stripped 6 bases from V and 2 bases from J, with 11 bases between. The CDR3 contains 13 residues. Germline-derived CDR1 and CDR2 are MDHEN and SYDVKM. The CDR3 sequence: CASRRQGPYEQYF. The CDR3 DNA reads as TGTGCCAGCAGGCGGCAGGGCCCCTACGAGCAGTACTTC.